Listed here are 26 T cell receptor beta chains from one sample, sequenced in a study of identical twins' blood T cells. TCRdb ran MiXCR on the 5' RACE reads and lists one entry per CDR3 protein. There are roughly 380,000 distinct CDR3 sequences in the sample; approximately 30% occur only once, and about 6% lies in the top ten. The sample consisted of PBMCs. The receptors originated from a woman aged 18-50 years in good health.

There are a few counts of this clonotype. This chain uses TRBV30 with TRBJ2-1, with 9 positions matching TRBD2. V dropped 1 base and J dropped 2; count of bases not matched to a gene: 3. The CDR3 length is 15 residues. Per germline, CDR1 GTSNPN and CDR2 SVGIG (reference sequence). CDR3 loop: CAWSGAGGAYNEQFF. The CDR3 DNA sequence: TGTGCCTGGAGTGGAGCGGGAGGCGCCTACAATGAGCAGTTCTTC.

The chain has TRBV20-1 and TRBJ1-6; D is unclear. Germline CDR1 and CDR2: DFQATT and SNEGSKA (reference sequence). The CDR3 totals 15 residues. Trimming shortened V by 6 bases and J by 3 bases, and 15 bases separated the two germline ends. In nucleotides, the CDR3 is TGCAGTGCGCGGAACGGGAAGGTCTATAATTCACCCCTCCACTTT. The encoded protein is CSARNGKVYNSPLHF.

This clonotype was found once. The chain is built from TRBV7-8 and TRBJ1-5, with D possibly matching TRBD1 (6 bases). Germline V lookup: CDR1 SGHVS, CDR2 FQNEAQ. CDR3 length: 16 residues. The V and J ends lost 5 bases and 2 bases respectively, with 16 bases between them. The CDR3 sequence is CASSLQGGGGNQPQHF. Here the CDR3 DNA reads TGTGCCAGCAGCCTACAGGGAGGGGGTGGCAATCAGCCCCAGCATTTT.

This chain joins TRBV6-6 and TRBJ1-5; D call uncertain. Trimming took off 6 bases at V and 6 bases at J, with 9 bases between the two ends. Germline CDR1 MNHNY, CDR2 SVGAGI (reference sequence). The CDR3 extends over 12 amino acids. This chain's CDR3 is CASSHKAQPQHF. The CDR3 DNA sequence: TGTGCCAGCAGCCACAAGGCTCAGCCCCAGCATTTT.

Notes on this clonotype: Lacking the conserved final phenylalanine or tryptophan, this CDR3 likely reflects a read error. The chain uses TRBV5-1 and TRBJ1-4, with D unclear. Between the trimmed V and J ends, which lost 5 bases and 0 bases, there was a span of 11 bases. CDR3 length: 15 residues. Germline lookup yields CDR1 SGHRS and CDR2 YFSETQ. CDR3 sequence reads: CASSSDRATNEKLFV. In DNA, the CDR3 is TGCGCCAGCAGTTCTGACCGAGCAACTAATGAAAAACTGTTTGTT.

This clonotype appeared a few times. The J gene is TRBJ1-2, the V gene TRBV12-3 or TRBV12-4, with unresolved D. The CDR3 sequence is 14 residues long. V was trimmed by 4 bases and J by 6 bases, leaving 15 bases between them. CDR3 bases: TGTGCCAGCAGTTCCGGCCTCCGGCGGGATGGCTACACCTTC. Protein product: CASSSGLRRDGYTF.

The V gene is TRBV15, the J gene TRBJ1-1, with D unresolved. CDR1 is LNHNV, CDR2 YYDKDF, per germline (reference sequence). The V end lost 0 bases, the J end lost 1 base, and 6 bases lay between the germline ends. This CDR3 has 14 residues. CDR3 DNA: TGTGCCACCAGCAGAGATATGACGAACACTGAAGCTTTCTTT. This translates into CATSRDMTNTEAFF.

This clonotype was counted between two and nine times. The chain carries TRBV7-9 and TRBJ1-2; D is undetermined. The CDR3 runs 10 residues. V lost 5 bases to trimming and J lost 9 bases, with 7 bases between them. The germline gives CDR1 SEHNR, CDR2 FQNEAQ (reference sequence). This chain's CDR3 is CASSNTSYTF. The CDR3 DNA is TGTGCCAGCAGCAACACTAGCTACACCTTC.

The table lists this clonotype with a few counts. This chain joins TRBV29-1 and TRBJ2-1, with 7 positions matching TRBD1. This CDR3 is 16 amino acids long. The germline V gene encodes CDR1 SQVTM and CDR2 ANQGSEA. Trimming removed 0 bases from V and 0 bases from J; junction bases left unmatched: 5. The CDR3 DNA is TGCAGCGTTGAAGATTTGACAGGGTTCTCCTACAATGAGCAGTTCTTC. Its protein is CSVEDLTGFSYNEQFF.

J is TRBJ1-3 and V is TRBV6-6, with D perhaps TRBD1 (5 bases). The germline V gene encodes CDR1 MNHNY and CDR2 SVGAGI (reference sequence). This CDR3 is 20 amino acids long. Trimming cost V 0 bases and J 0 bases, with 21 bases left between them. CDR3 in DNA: TGTGCCAGCAGTTACTCGTACAGGACCCAGGAGAAACTCTCTGGAAACACCATATATTTT. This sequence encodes CASSYSYRTQEKLSGNTIYF.

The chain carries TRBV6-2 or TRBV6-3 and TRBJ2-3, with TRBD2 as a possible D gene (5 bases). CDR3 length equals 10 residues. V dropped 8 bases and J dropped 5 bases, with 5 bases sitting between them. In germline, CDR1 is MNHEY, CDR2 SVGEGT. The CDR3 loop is CASGLDTQYF. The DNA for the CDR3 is TGTGCCAGCGGACTAGATACGCAGTATTTT.

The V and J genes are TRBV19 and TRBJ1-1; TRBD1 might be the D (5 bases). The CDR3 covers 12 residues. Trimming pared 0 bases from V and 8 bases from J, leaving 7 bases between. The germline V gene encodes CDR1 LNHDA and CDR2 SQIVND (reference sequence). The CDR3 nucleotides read TGTGCCAGTAGTATAGATGCAGGGGAAGCTTTCTTT. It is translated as CASSIDAGEAFF.

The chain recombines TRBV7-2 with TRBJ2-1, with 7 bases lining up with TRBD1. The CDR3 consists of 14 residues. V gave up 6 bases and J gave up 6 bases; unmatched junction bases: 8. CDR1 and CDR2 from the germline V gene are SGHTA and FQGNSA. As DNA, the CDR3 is TGTGCCAGCAGGAAAAGGGGGCCGGGCAATGAGCAGTTCTTC. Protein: CASRKRGPGNEQFF. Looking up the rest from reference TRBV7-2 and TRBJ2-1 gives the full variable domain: GAGVSQSPSNKVTEKGKDVELRCDPISGHTALYWYRQSLGQGLEFLIYFQGNSAPDKSGLPSDRFSAERTGGSVSTLTIQRTQQEDSAVYLCASRKRGPGNEQFFGPGTRLTVL.

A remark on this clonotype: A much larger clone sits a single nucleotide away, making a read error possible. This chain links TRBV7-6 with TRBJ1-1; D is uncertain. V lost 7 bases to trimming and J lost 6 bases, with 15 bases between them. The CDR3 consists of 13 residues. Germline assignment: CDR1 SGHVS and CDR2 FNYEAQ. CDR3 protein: CASNSLGASEAFF. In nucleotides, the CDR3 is TGTGCCAGCAACTCTCTAGGAGCATCTGAAGCTTTCTTT.

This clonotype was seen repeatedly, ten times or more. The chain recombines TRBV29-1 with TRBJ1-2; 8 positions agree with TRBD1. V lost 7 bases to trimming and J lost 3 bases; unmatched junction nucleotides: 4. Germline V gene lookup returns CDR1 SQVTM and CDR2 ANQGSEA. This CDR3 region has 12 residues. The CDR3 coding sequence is TGCAGCGGGAAGACAGGGGACTATGGCTACACCTTC. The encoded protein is CSGKTGDYGYTF. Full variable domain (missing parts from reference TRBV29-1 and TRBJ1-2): SAVISQKPSRDICQRGTSLTIQCQVDSQVTMMFWYRQQPGQSLTLIATANQGSEATYESGFVIDKFPISRPNLTFSTLTVSNMSPEDSSIYLCSGKTGDYGYTFGSGTRLTVV.

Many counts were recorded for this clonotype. The CDR3 sequence is CASGWTGVKNIQYF. The CDR3 DNA follows: TGTGCCAGCGGCTGGACAGGGGTCAAAAACATTCAGTACTTC. The V gene is TRBV12-3 or TRBV12-4, the J gene TRBJ2-4; 9 bases align to TRBD1. With 8 bases clipped from V and 3 bases from J, the junction kept 5 bases outside the gene matches. The CDR3 is 14 residues long.

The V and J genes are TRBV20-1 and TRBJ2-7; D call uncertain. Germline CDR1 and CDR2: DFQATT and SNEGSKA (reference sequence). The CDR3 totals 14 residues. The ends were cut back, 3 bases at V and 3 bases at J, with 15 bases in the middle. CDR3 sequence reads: CSASRPTDHYEQYF. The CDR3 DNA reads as TGCAGTGCTAGTCGTCCTACCGACCACTACGAGCAGTACTTC.

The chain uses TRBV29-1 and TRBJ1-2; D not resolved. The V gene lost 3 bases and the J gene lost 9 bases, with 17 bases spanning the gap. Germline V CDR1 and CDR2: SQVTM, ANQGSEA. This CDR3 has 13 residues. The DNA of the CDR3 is TGCAGCGTTGATGGGGAGTGGATAAATAGCTACACCTTC. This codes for CSVDGEWINSYTF. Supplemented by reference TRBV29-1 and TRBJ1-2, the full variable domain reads SAVISQKPSRDICQRGTSLTIQCQVDSQVTMMFWYRQQPGQSLTLIATANQGSEATYESGFVIDKFPISRPNLTFSTLTVSNMSPEDSSIYLCSVDGEWINSYTFGSGTRLTVV.

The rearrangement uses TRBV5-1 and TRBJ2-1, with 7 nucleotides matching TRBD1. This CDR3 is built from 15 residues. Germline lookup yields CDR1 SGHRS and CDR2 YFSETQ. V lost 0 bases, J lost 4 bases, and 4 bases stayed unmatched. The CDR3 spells CASSLEQGWYNEQFF. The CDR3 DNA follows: TGCGCCAGCAGCTTGGAACAGGGGTGGTACAATGAGCAGTTCTTC.

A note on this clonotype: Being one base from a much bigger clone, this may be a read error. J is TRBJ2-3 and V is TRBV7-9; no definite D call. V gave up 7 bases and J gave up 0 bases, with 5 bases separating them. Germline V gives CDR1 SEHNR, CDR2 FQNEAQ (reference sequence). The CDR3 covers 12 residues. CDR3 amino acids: CASNSSTDTQYF. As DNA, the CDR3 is TGTGCCAGCAACTCTAGCACAGATACGCAGTATTTT.

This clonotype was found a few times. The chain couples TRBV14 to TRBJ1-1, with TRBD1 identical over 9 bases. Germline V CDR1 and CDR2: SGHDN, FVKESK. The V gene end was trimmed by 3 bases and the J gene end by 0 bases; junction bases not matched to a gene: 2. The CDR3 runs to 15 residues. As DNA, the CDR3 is TGTGCCAGCAGCCAGGGGACAGGGATGAACACTGAAGCTTTCTTT. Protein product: CASSQGTGMNTEAFF.

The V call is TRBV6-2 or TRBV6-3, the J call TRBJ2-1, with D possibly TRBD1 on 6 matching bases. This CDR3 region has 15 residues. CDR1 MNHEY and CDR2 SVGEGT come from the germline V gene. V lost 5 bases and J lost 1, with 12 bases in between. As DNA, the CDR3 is TGTGCCAGCAGTCGAGATGGGACATCCTACAATGAGCAGTTCTTC. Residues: CASSRDGTSYNEQFF.

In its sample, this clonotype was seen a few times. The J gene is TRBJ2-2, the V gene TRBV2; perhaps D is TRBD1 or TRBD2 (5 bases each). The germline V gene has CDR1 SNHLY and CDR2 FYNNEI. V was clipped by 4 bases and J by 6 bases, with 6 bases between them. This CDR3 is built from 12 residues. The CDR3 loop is CASSGDAGELFF. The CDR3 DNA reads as TGTGCCAGCAGTGGGGACGCCGGGGAGCTGTTTTTT.

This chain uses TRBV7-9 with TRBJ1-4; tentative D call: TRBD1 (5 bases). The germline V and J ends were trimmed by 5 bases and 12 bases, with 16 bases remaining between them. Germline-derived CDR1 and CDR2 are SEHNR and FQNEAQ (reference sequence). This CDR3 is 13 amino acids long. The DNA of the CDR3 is TGTGCCAGCAGCCCGTCAGGGAGGGCCCAACTGTTTTTT. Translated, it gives CASSPSGRAQLFF.

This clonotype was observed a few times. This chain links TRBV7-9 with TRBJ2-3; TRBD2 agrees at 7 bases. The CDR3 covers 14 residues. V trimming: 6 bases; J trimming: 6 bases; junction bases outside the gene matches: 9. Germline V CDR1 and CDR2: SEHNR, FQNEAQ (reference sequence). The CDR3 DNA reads TGTGCCAGCAGTTACCCGGAGGGAGGGGATACGCAGTATTTT. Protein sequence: CASSYPEGGDTQYF.

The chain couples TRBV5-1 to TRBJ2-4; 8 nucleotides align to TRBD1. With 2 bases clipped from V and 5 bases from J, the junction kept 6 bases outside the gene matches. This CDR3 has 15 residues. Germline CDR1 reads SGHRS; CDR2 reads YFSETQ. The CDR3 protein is CASSFSQGAENIQYF. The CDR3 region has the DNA TGCGCCAGCAGCTTTTCCCAGGGGGCAGAAAACATTCAGTACTTC. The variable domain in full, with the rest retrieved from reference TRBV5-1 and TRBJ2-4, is KAGVTQTPRYLIKTRGQQVTLSCSPISGHRSVSWYQQTPGQGLQFLFEYFSETQRNKGNFPGRFSGRQFSNSRSEMNVSTLELGDSALYLCASSFSQGAENIQYFGAGTRLSVL.